This T cell receptor beta chain is from a study of cytomegalovirus exposure and HLA in healthy donors. Study findings and constraints: In a later analysis, a missense DCLRE1C variant was linked to TCR beta V- and J-gene trimming. A previous analysis found most TCR beta V segments productive roughly 90% or roughly 30% of the time. Per a later analysis, approximately 16,000 TCR beta sequences showed association with HLA alleles at 0.05 false discovery rate.

Turning to this clone: The target antigen is unknown.

60 Vbeta and 13 Jbeta primers were used in PCR. Assay: immunoSEQ multiplex PCR; the TCRdb copy retains only in-frame clones and omits some. The sample includes about 160,000 clones, approximately 77% of them seen just once. CDR1 and CDR2 (germline): SGHTA, FQGNSA. The CDR3 runs 16 residues. V shed 1 base and J shed 4 bases, with 16 bases lying between them. This chain links TRBV7-2 with TRBJ2-5; TRBD1 might be the D (6 bases). The receptor was isolated from a man in his thirties or forties in good health and CMV-seropositive. The material sequenced was PBMCs. The CDR3 reads CASSLDGRGGGETQYF. In DNA, the CDR3 is TGTGCCAGCAGCTTAGACGGCAGGGGCGGTGGAGAGACCCAGTACTTC.